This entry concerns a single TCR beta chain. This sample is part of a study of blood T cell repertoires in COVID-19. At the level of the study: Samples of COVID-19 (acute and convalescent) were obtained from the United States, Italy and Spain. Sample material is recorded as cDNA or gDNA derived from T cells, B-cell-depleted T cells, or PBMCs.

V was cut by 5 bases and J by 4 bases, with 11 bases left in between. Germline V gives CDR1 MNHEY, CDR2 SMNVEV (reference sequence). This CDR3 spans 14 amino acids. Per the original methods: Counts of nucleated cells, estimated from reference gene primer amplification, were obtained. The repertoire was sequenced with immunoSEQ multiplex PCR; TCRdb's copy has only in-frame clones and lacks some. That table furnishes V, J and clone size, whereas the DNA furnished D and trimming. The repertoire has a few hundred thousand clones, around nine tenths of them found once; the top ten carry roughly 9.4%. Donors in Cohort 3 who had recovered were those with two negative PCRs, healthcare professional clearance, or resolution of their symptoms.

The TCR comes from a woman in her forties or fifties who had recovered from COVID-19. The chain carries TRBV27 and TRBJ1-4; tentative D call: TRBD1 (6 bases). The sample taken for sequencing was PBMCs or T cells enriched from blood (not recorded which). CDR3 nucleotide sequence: TGTGCCAGCAGTAACCTGGACAGTAATGAAAAACTGTTTTTT. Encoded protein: CASSNLDSNEKLFF.